This TCR beta chain stems from a study of blood T cell repertoires in COVID-19. Produced via immunoSEQ multiplex PCR; TCRdb's table is partial and in-frame only. The sample shows 250,000 to 300,000 clones, roughly 89% of them seen only once. The V end lost 2 bases, the J end lost 1 base, and 5 bases lay between the germline ends. The CDR3 loop spans 13 amino acids. CDR1 and CDR2 from the germline V gene are LNHDA and SQIVND (reference sequence). This TCR was sampled from a woman between 35 and 50 years old who had recovered from COVID-19. The sequencing sample was made of peripheral blood. The chain employs TRBV19 and TRBJ1-1; D gene uncertain. The CDR3 DNA reads as TGTGCCAGTAGTATATCCCAGAACACTGAAGCTTTCTTT. Its protein product is CASSISQNTEAFF.